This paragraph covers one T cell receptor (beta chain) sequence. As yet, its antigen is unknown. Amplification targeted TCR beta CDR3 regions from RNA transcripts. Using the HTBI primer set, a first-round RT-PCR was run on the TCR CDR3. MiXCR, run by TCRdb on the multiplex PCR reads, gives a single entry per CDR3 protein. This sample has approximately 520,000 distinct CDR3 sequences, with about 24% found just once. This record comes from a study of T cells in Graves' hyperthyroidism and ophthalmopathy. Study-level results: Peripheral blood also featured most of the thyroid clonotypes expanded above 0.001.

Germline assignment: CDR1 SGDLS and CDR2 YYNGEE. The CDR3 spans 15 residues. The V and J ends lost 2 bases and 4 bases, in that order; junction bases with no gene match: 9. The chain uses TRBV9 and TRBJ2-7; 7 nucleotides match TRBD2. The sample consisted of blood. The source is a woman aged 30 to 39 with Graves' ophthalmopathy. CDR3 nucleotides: TGTGCCAGCAGCGTCGCGGCGGGAGTCTCTTACGAGCAGTACTTC. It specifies CASSVAAGVSYEQYF.